These 28 T cell receptor beta chains came from one sample sequenced in a study of blood T cells in healthy people across ages. Together with a sample-barcoded 5' primer, a J-beta primer mix was included in a second PCR lasting about 6 to 11 cycles. From the 5' RACE reads, TCRdb called clonotypes with MiXCR, one entry per CDR3 protein. Altogether around 1,500,000 distinct CDR3 sequences are present, approximately 42% being singletons, with the ten largest covering 7.9%. Sequenced sample: blood. Every receptor here comes from a woman aged 18-29 years in good health.

This chain uses TRBV12-3 or TRBV12-4 with TRBJ1-1; D is undetermined. This CDR3 region has 15 residues. Trimming shortened V by 4 bases and J by 0 bases, and 12 bases separated the two germline ends. CDR3 in DNA: TGTGCCAGCAGTTACTTACCAAAAGTGAACACTGAAGCTTTCTTT. This sequence encodes CASSYLPKVNTEAFF.

V and J are TRBV18 and TRBJ1-4; no clear D gene. This CDR3 comprises 14 residues. V was clipped by 3 bases and J by 7 bases, with 12 bases between them. CDR1 is KGHSH, CDR2 LQKENI, per germline. CDR3 DNA: TGTGCCAGCTCACCCGGCGCAATAGGTGAAAAACTGTTTTTT. It codes for CASSPGAIGEKLFF.

This clonotype showed up just a few times. This chain links TRBV6-5 with TRBJ1-5; TRBD1 aligns across 7 bases. The V segment lost 5 bases and the J segment 7 bases; nucleotides outside the gene matches: 5. The CDR3 contains 13 residues. Germline assignment: CDR1 MNHEY and CDR2 SVGAGI. CDR3 in amino acids: CASSTDRAQPQHF. CDR3 coding DNA: TGTGCCAGCAGTACCGACAGGGCACAGCCCCAGCATTTT.

This clonotype was seen a handful of times. V is TRBV29-1 and J is TRBJ2-3, with a tentative D call TRBD1 (6 bases). Trimming took off 7 bases at V and 1 base at J, with 15 bases between the two ends. Germline V CDR1 and CDR2: SQVTM, ANQGSEA. The CDR3 extends over 14 amino acids. Written as DNA, the CDR3 is TGCAGCGGGAACAGGGTTGGAGGCACAGATACGCAGTATTTT. Translating gives CSGNRVGGTDTQYF.

This clonotype was counted between two and nine times. The chain couples TRBV20-1 to TRBJ2-5; unclear D gene. From germline, CDR1 is DFQATT and CDR2 SNEGSKA (reference sequence). Trimming removed 6 bases at V and 13 bases at J, with 27 bases between. This CDR3 comprises 14 residues. CDR3 DNA sequence: TGCAGTGCCTTCCCTTCCTTGGTTCTAGGTGCAGTGTACTTC. This encodes CSAFPSLVLGAVYF.

This clonotype was seen only a few times. The gene calls are TRBV10-3 and TRBJ2-1; tentatively, D is TRBD1 (6 bases). The DNA end is a closer match to TRBJ2-7, so the J assignment may be wrong. Germline lookup yields CDR1 ENHRY and CDR2 SYGVKD. The CDR3 covers 16 residues. Here the CDR3 reads CAISESRGKVNNEQYF. DNA for the CDR3: TGTGCCATCAGTGAGTCGAGGGGGAAGGTCAACAATGAGCAGTACTTC.

The chain carries TRBV6-5 and TRBJ2-1; D is perhaps TRBD1 (6 bases). Germline CDR1 is MNHEY and CDR2 is SVGAGI. The CDR3 spans 15 residues. V dropped 6 bases and J dropped 0 bases, with 12 bases sitting between them. The CDR3: CASSQGFSSYNEQFF. For the CDR3, the DNA is TGTGCCAGCAGCCAGGGGTTTAGCTCCTACAATGAGCAGTTCTTC.

This clonotype came up a few times. CDR3 region: CASSRSGGPFNEQFF. In DNA, the CDR3 is TGTGCCAGCAGCCGTAGCGGGGGCCCTTTCAATGAGCAGTTCTTC. This rearrangement joins TRBV7-2 to TRBJ2-1, with 9 bases that match TRBD2. Germline CDR1 and CDR2: SGHTA and FQGNSA. The J segment lost 6 bases and the V segment lost 5 bases, leaving 8 bases of the junction unmatched. The CDR3 has 15 amino acids.

The chain couples TRBV7-9 to TRBJ1-2, with a possible D match to TRBD1 (5 bases). Deletions cut 5 bases from V and 5 bases from J, with 9 bases between. This CDR3 comprises 12 residues. Germline CDR1 SEHNR, CDR2 FQNEAQ (reference sequence). CDR3 in amino acids: CASSGEGYGYTF. As DNA, the CDR3 is TGTGCCAGCAGCGGGGAGGGGTATGGCTACACCTTC.

This clonotype has only one observation. V gene TRBV30 combines with J gene TRBJ2-7, with D unclear. The DNA end is more similar to TRBJ2-5, so the J call may be wrong. The CDR3 contains 13 residues. Germline lookup yields CDR1 GTSNPN and CDR2 SVGIG (reference sequence). CDR3 DNA: TGTGCCTGGAGTGTAGAAGACGGGGAGACCCAGTACTTC. It yields the protein CAWSVEDGETQYF.

This CDR3 is CASSANKGFYNEQYF. CDR3 DNA: TGTGCCAGCAGCGCTAATAAGGGGTTCTACAATGAGCAGTACTTC. The V gene is TRBV9, the J gene TRBJ2-5; the D gene is possibly TRBD1 (5 bases). Germline assignment: CDR1 SGDLS and CDR2 YYNGEE. The CDR3 sequence is 15 residues long. V gave up 3 bases and J gave up 11 bases, with 23 bases separating them.

Concerning this clonotype itself: This may arise from a read error, as a much more abundant clone is one base away. This sequence joins TRBV20-1 and TRBJ2-1; D is unresolved. The DNA end lines up better with TRBJ2-7; the J call may be wrong. CDR3 length: 16 residues. Per germline, CDR1 DFQATT and CDR2 SNEGSKA (reference sequence). This CDR3 is CSARTPQRVAYNEQYF. Written as DNA, the CDR3 is TGCAGTGCTAGGACCCCTCAACGGGTAGCCTACAATGAGCAGTACTTC.

In its sample, this clonotype was seen a few times. The chain combines TRBV29-1 with TRBJ2-7, with D tentatively TRBD2 (5 bases). Germline assignment: CDR1 SQVTM and CDR2 ANQGSEA. The CDR3 is 12 residues long. The ends were cut back, 6 bases at V and 7 bases at J, with 16 bases in the middle. The CDR3 DNA reads as TGCAGCGTGCTTTTGGGCGGGCAAGAGCAGTACTTC. Translating gives CSVLLGGQEQYF.

This clonotype was counted a few times. The chain is built from TRBV7-6 and TRBJ2-3, with D possibly matching TRBD1 (5 bases). The CDR3 has 17 amino acids. V was cut by 2 bases and J by 4 bases, with 19 bases left in between. Germline CDR1 and CDR2: SGHVS and FNYEAQ. CDR3 bases: TGTGCCAGCAGCTTACCCCATCAGGGCGCTCCGGCAGATACGCAGTATTTT. Translating gives CASSLPHQGAPADTQYF.

V is TRBV10-3 and J is TRBJ2-2; D is ambiguous. Germline lookup yields CDR1 ENHRY and CDR2 SYGVKD. This CDR3 region has 14 residues. With 3 bases removed from V and 2 bases from J, the gap between germline ends came to 7 bases. The CDR3 region has the DNA TGTGCCATCAGTGATAGTTTAAACACCGGGGAGCTGTTTTTT. Its translation: CAISDSLNTGELFF.

The DNA of the CDR3 is TGTGCCAGCAGCTTAGCGCGGGCTAGCGATACGCAGTATTTT. This sequence encodes CASSLARASDTQYF. This chain connects TRBV7-2 to TRBJ2-3, with D maybe TRBD2 (5 bases). Trimming cost V 0 bases and J 6 bases, with 10 bases left between them. Germline V gene sequence: CDR1 SGHTA, CDR2 FQGNSA. The CDR3 has 14 amino acids.

The chain recombines TRBV3-1 with TRBJ2-5, with TRBD2 identical over 7 bases. The DNA end is a closer match to TRBJ2-7, so the J assignment may be wrong. There are 14 residues in the CDR3. The germline gives CDR1 LGHDT, CDR2 YNNKEL (reference sequence). The CDR3 region is CASSQGAWTSEQYF. In nucleotides, the CDR3 is TGTGCCAGCAGCCAAGGAGCCTGGACTAGCGAGCAGTACTTC.

In its sample, this clonotype was seen a few times. This chain links TRBV28 with TRBJ1-2, with 7 bases that match TRBD1. Per germline, CDR1 MDHEN and CDR2 SYDVKM. The J segment lost 4 bases and the V segment lost 7 bases, leaving 0 bases of the junction unmatched. The CDR3 sequence is 11 residues long. CDR3: CASNRGYGYTF. The CDR3 DNA reads TGTGCCAGCAACAGGGGCTATGGCTACACCTTC.

CDR3 sequence reads: CASSLITLAGELFF. CDR3 in DNA: TGCGCCAGCAGCTTGATAACTTTGGCCGGGGAGCTGTTTTTT. The chain carries TRBV5-1 and TRBJ2-2; D unclear. V lost 1 base and J lost 6, with 10 bases in between. Germline V gene lookup returns CDR1 SGHRS and CDR2 YFSETQ. The CDR3 contains 14 residues.

This rearrangement joins TRBV7-2 to TRBJ2-1; 9 bases are a match to TRBD2. Germline V gene data show CDR1 as SGHTA and CDR2 as FQGNSA. The CDR3 runs 16 residues. The V and J ends lost 2 bases and 9 bases, in that order; junction bases with no gene match: 11. CDR3 region: CASSLWASGIRGEQFF. The DNA for the CDR3 is TGTGCCAGCAGCTTATGGGCTAGCGGGATAAGGGGTGAGCAGTTCTTC.

The V and J genes are TRBV5-1 and TRBJ2-3, with D unclear. The CDR3 has 16 amino acids. Trimming cost V 0 bases and J 0 bases, with 11 bases left between them. Germline assignment: CDR1 SGHRS and CDR2 YFSETQ. CDR3 nucleotide sequence: TGCGCCAGCAGCTTGGAGGGCCAGTCTAGCACAGATACGCAGTATTTT. It encodes CASSLEGQSSTDTQYF.

This chain joins TRBV7-2 and TRBJ2-7; 7 nucleotides agree with TRBD2. The J call is uncertain, as TRBJ2-5 better fits the DNA end. Germline values: CDR1 SGHTA, CDR2 FQGNSA. The CDR3 consists of 14 residues. The CDR3 nucleotides read TGTGCCAGCAGCTCAGGGAGGGTACGAGAGACCCAGTACTTC. Its protein is CASSSGRVRETQYF.

This clonotype was picked up a small number of times. V gene TRBV28 combines with J gene TRBJ2-7, with TRBD2 matching 9 bases. Losses at the gene ends were 1 base for V and 0 bases for J; bases not matched to a gene: 4. Per germline, CDR1 MDHEN and CDR2 SYDVKM. This CDR3 comprises 16 residues. The CDR3 region has the DNA TGTGCCAGCAGTTTATTATCTAGCGGGGTCTCCTACGAGCAGTACTTC. Translated, it gives CASSLLSSGVSYEQYF. The full variable domain, completed using reference TRBV28 and TRBJ2-7, is DVKVTQSSRYLVKRTGEKVFLECVQDMDHENMFWYRQDPGLGLRLIYFSYDVKMKEKGDIPEGYSVSREKKERFSLILESASTNQTSMYLCASSLLSSGVSYEQYFGPGTRLTVT.

CDR3 coding DNA: TGCGCCAGCAGCCAAGATCTGGGACAGGGGTTTAGGGGCTACACCTTC. Translating it yields CASSQDLGQGFRGYTF. This chain uses TRBV4-1 with TRBJ1-2, with 10 nucleotides matching TRBD1. CDR1 is MGHRA, CDR2 YSYEKL, per germline. CDR3 length equals 16 residues. After removal of 0 bases from V and 8 bases from J, the junction contained 9 bases not matched to a gene.

The chain recombines TRBV2 with TRBJ2-1; possibly TRBD1 for D (7 bases). The DNA end is more similar to TRBJ2-7, so the J call may be wrong. CDR1 and CDR2 (germline): SNHLY, FYNNEI. CDR3 length equals 16 residues. The CDR3 region has the DNA TGTGCCAGCAGTGATCCGGGGGACAGCTCCTACAATGAGCAGTACTTC. Its protein is CASSDPGDSSYNEQYF.

This clonotype was seen a handful of times. The chain employs TRBV10-3 and TRBJ1-2; 9 nucleotides line up with TRBD1. V dropped 3 bases and J dropped 8; count of bases not matched to a gene: 7. The length of the CDR3 is 14 residues. CDR1 is ENHRY, CDR2 SYGVKD, per germline. CDR3 loop: CAISESGTGHGYTF. CDR3 coding DNA: TGTGCCATCAGTGAATCCGGGACAGGGCACGGCTACACCTTC.

This clonotype was seen a handful of times. The gene calls are TRBV27 and TRBJ1-2; D perhaps matches TRBD1 (6 bases). The CDR3 has 13 amino acids. Deletions cut 6 bases from V and 6 bases from J, with 14 bases between. Germline CDR1 is MNHEY and CDR2 is SMNVEV (reference sequence). DNA for the CDR3: TGTGCCAGCAGGTTTTCGGGGGGCGATGGCTACACCTTC. This gives the protein CASRFSGGDGYTF.

The table lists this clonotype with a few counts. The chain links TRBV20-1 to TRBJ1-4; no clear D gene. V dropped 1 base and J dropped 10 bases, with 13 bases sitting between them. Germline V lookup: CDR1 DFQATT, CDR2 SNEGSKA (reference sequence). This CDR3 contains 13 residues. DNA of the CDR3: TGCAGTGCTAGAGGGCGAAGGGAGGGAAAACTGTTTTTT. Translation gives CSARGRREGKLFF.